The 21 T cell receptor beta chains below all came from one sample that was sequenced in a study of cytomegalovirus exposure and HLA in healthy donors. Generated by immunoSEQ multiplex PCR, the TCRdb table keeps only in-frame clones and is missing some. The sample records 160,000 or so clones, around nine tenths being singletons. Sequenced material: PBMCs. The receptors shown here come from a young woman in good health and CMV-seronegative.

This chain uses TRBV6-1 with TRBJ2-2, with 7 bases aligning to TRBD1. Germline V lookup: CDR1 MNHNS, CDR2 SASEGT. The J segment lost 4 bases and the V segment lost 5 bases, leaving 7 bases of the junction unmatched. CDR3 length: 15 amino acids. The CDR3 coding sequence is TGTGCCAGCAGTTTGGACAGGCGACTCACCGGGGAGCTGTTTTTT. This gives the protein CASSLDRRLTGELFF.

CDR3 protein: CASSQDPSLTGGYGYTF. The CDR3 DNA reads TGCGCCAGCAGCCAAGACCCGAGCCTAACAGGGGGCTATGGCTACACCTTC. V is TRBV4-3 and J is TRBJ1-2; 8 bases agree with TRBD1. CDR3 size: 17 residues. Germline assignment: CDR1 LGHNA and CDR2 YSLEER. V lost 0 bases, J lost 4 bases, and 10 bases stayed unmatched.

This rearrangement joins TRBV2 to TRBJ1-5, with D perhaps matching TRBD1 (5 bases). This CDR3 has 14 amino acids. Germline V gene lookup returns CDR1 SNHLY and CDR2 FYNNEI. V lost 4 bases, J lost 3 bases, and 10 bases lay in between. The CDR3 DNA is TGTGCCAGCAGTGCTGACAGAGACAATCAGCCCCAGCATTTT. This encodes CASSADRDNQPQHF. The full variable domain, in which reference TRBV2 and TRBJ1-5 provide the parts outside the CDR3, is EPEVTQTPSHQVTQMGQEVILRCVPISNHLYFYWYRQILGQKVEFLVSFYNNEISEKSEIFDDQFSVERPDGSNFTLKIRSTKLEDSAMYFCASSADRDNQPQHFGDGTRLSIL.

This chain links TRBV4-1 with TRBJ1-4, with D hard to call. Germline V gene sequence: CDR1 MGHRA, CDR2 YSYEKL. This CDR3 has 14 amino acids. V was clipped by 1 base and J by 8 bases, with 11 bases between them. CDR3 loop: CASSQVAAREKLFF. CDR3 nucleotides: TGCGCCAGCAGCCAAGTAGCCGCTCGCGAAAAACTGTTTTTT.

J is TRBJ2-1 and V is TRBV13, with D possibly matching TRBD2 (5 bases). The CDR3 consists of 13 residues. V lost 5 bases to trimming and J lost 8 bases, with 13 bases between them. Germline CDR1 and CDR2: PRHDT and FYEKMQ (reference sequence). In nucleotides, the CDR3 is TGTGCCAGCAGCCCCCTGTCGAGGGATGAGCAGTTCTTC. Translation gives CASSPLSRDEQFF.

The V call is TRBV11-2, the J call TRBJ2-7; TRBD1 agrees at 10 bases. The CDR3 is 15 amino acids. The V gene end was trimmed by 3 bases and the J gene end by 2 bases; junction bases not matched to a gene: 4. CDR1 and CDR2 from the germline V gene are SGHAT and FQNNGV. Here the CDR3 reads CASSLEGTGAYEQYF. The DNA of the CDR3 is TGTGCCAGCAGCTTGGAGGGGACAGGGGCCTACGAGCAGTACTTC.

The chain combines TRBV27 with TRBJ1-2, with D hard to call. Trimming cost V 9 bases and J 2 bases, with 13 bases left between them. The CDR3 has 13 amino acids. Germline CDR1 MNHEY, CDR2 SMNVEV (reference sequence). This CDR3 reads CASSYGRNYGYTF. The CDR3 DNA reads as TGTGCCAGTTCGTACGGGAGGAACTATGGCTACACCTTC.

The chain is built from TRBV7-9 and TRBJ2-7; 7 nucleotides line up with TRBD2. The length of the CDR3 is 14 residues. In germline, CDR1 is SEHNR, CDR2 FQNEAQ (reference sequence). The V and J ends lost 5 bases and 3 bases, in that order; junction bases with no gene match: 7. The CDR3 nucleotides read TGTGCCAGCAGCCGCCCTGGACTAGACTACGAGCAGTACTTC. Its translation: CASSRPGLDYEQYF.

The V and J genes are TRBV19 and TRBJ2-1; 7 nucleotides line up with TRBD2. Germline V CDR1 and CDR2: LNHDA, SQIVND (reference sequence). V lost 7 bases, J lost 0 bases, and 9 bases stayed unmatched. This CDR3 has 16 residues. The CDR3 DNA reads as TGTGCCAGTAACCCGATCGGGGGGAGCTCCTACAATGAGCAGTTCTTC. As protein: CASNPIGGSSYNEQFF. Complete variable domain (other parts from reference TRBV19 and TRBJ2-1): DGGITQSPKYLFRKEGQNVTLSCEQNLNHDAMYWYRQDPGQGLRLIYYSQIVNDFQKGDIAEGYSVSREKKESFPLTVTSAQKNPTAFYLCASNPIGGSSYNEQFFGPGTRLTVL.

CDR3 coding DNA: TGTGCCAGTAGTATAGGTAGGGGAGGGTCCACCGGGGAGCTGTTTTTT. It specifies CASSIGRGGSTGELFF. The rearrangement uses TRBV19 and TRBJ2-2; TRBD2 aligns across 7 bases. V trimming: 1 base; J trimming: 4 bases; junction bases outside the gene matches: 6. The germline CDR1 and CDR2 sequences are LNHDA and SQIVND (reference sequence). There are 16 residues in the CDR3.

The chain carries TRBV30 and TRBJ2-3, with D tentatively TRBD1 (6 bases). CDR1 GTSNPN and CDR2 SVGIG come from the germline V gene (reference sequence). V lost 4 bases to trimming and J lost 1 base, with 12 bases between them. CDR3 length: 14 amino acids. CDR3 bases: TGTGCCTGGAACAGGGCACCCCGCACAGATACGCAGTATTTT. Translating it yields CAWNRAPRTDTQYF.

The chain combines TRBV4-3 with TRBJ1-1; D not resolved. Germline V gene data show CDR1 as LGHNA and CDR2 as YSLEER. V was cut by 2 bases and J by 11 bases, with 18 bases left in between. The CDR3 length is 14 residues. The CDR3 reads CASSQTIKSPLAFF. Written as DNA, the CDR3 is TGCGCCAGCAGCCAAACCATAAAGAGCCCCCTGGCTTTCTTT.

The chain couples TRBV7-8 to TRBJ2-5, with TRBD2 matching over 8 bases. This CDR3 spans 16 amino acids. Per the germline V gene, CDR1 is SGHVS and CDR2 is FQNEAQ. After removal of 3 bases from V and 2 bases from J, the junction contained 8 bases not matched to a gene. The CDR3 loop reads CASSLVLAGGQETQYF. CDR3 coding DNA: TGTGCCAGCAGCTTGGTGCTGGCGGGGGGACAAGAGACCCAGTACTTC.

The CDR3 DNA sequence: TGTGCCAGCAGTTTGAGGGGGAGCTCCTATAATTCACCCCTCCACTTT. This translates into CASSLRGSSYNSPLHF. This rearrangement joins TRBV6-5 to TRBJ1-6, with D tentatively TRBD1 (6 bases). The CDR3 is 16 residues long. Per the germline V gene, CDR1 is MNHEY and CDR2 is SVGAGI. The V end lost 4 bases, the J end lost 0 bases, and 10 bases lay between the germline ends.

This clone appeared a single time. The chain recombines TRBV5-1 with TRBJ1-2; D unclear. This CDR3 spans 14 amino acids. V was clipped by 0 bases and J by 8 bases, with 14 bases between them. Germline CDR1 reads SGHRS; CDR2 reads YFSETQ. The CDR3 here is CASSLASTSFGYTF. For the CDR3, the DNA is TGCGCCAGCAGCTTGGCTAGTACCTCGTTCGGCTACACCTTC.

The J gene is TRBJ2-4, the V gene TRBV19; D is perhaps TRBD2 (5 bases). V lost 7 bases to trimming and J lost 5 bases, with 15 bases between them. The CDR3 covers 14 residues. Germline-derived CDR1 and CDR2 are LNHDA and SQIVND (reference sequence). The CDR3 spells CASKERTQQNIQYF. The CDR3 nucleotides are TGTGCCAGTAAGGAGCGGACCCAACAAAACATTCAGTACTTC.

The rearrangement uses TRBV7-2 and TRBJ1-2; D is unresolved. In germline, CDR1 is SGHTA, CDR2 FQGNSA. The CDR3 has 13 residues. Trimming removed 4 bases from V and 5 bases from J, with 11 bases in between. The CDR3 bases are TGTGCCAGCAGCTCCCGGGGAGGATATGGCTACACCTTC. Translated: CASSSRGGYGYTF.

This clone was picked up a small number of times. The V gene is TRBV19, the J gene TRBJ1-5, with D uncertain. CDR3 size: 14 residues. CDR1 and CDR2 from the germline V gene are LNHDA and SQIVND (reference sequence). The germline V and J ends were trimmed by 7 bases and 0 bases, with 10 bases remaining between them. CDR3 amino acids: CASKRHSSNQPQHF. The CDR3 region has the DNA TGTGCCAGTAAACGACACAGTAGCAATCAGCCCCAGCATTTT.

The chain employs TRBV6-5 and TRBJ2-2; a possible D gene is TRBD2 (6 bases). With 7 bases removed from V and 6 bases from J, the gap between germline ends came to 12 bases. This CDR3 contains 13 residues. The germline V gene has CDR1 MNHEY and CDR2 SVGAGI. The CDR3 loop is CASNRIAAGELFF. As DNA, the CDR3 is TGTGCCAGCAATAGAATAGCGGCCGGGGAGCTGTTTTTT.

V is TRBV7-9 and J is TRBJ2-5; TRBD1 matches 10 bases. V trimming: 1 base; J trimming: 0 bases; junction bases outside the gene matches: 5. Per the germline V gene, CDR1 is SEHNR and CDR2 is FQNEAQ (reference sequence). The CDR3 sequence is 17 residues long. The CDR3 DNA reads as TGTGCCAGCAGCTTAGTAGGACAGGGGGTACACCAAGAGACCCAGTACTTC. It specifies CASSLVGQGVHQETQYF.

V gene TRBV5-8 combines with J gene TRBJ2-7; tentative D call: TRBD1 (6 bases). The CDR3 is 14 amino acids. Germline V gives CDR1 SGHTS, CDR2 YDEGEE. V gave up 0 bases and J gave up 2 bases, with 9 bases separating them. CDR3 sequence reads: CASSLGWDTYEQYF. DNA of the CDR3: TGTGCCAGCAGCTTGGGGTGGGACACCTACGAGCAGTACTTC.